This TCR beta chain was identified in a study of blood T cell repertoires in COVID-19. Sequencing used immunoSEQ multiplex PCR; TCRdb keeps in-frame clones, though not all of them. Found here are some 160,000 clones, 70% to 90% of them singletons; the top ten hold about 8.1%. The V gene lost 2 bases and the J gene lost 2 bases, with 19 bases spanning the gap. The CDR3 covers 17 residues. CDR1 LGHNT and CDR2 FRNRAP come from the germline V gene. While infection was still active, Seattle patients were enrolled and then followed longitudinally. The J gene is TRBJ2-7, the V gene TRBV12-5; possibly TRBD2 for D (7 bases). This sequence originates from a woman older than 75 with COVID-19, enrolled during active disease. Input material: peripheral blood. This CDR3 is CASGLTAGAGKAYEQYF. CDR3 nucleotide sequence: TGTGCTAGTGGTTTGACCGCGGGGGCAGGGAAAGCCTACGAGCAGTACTTC.